The source of this T cell receptor beta chain is a study of T cell responses to AZD1222 COVID-19 vaccine. At the level of the study: Second doses that came at about 4 or about 12 weeks were put together.

V shed 5 bases and J shed 7 bases, with 12 bases lying between them. Germline V gene data show CDR1 as SGHAT and CDR2 as FQNNGV. The CDR3 has 12 residues. Some clones are missing from TCRdb's copy, which holds only in-frame ones; the method was immunoSEQ multiplex PCR. The table has about 130,000 clones, 84% seen once. The sequences come from peripheral blood, collected on day 0 of AZD1222 vaccination. The J gene is TRBJ2-7, the V gene TRBV11-2; weak D call: TRBD2 (5 bases). The sequence derives from an adult in good health. CDR3 DNA sequence: TGTGCCAGCAGCCGGACTGGCGTTGAGCAGTACTTC. Protein sequence: CASSRTGVEQYF.